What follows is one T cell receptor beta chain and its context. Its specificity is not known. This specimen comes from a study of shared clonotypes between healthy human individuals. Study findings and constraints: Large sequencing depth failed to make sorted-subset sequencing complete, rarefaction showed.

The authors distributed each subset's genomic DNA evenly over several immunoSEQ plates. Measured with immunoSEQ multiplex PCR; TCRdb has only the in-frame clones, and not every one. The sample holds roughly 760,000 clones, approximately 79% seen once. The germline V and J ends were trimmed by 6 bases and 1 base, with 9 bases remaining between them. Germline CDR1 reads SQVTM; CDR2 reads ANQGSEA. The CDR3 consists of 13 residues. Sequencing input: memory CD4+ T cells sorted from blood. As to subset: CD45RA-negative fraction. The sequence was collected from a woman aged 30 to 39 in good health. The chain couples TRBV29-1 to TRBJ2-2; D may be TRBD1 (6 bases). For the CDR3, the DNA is TGCAGCGTAATACAGGGGAACACCGGGGAGCTGTTTTTT. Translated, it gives CSVIQGNTGELFF.